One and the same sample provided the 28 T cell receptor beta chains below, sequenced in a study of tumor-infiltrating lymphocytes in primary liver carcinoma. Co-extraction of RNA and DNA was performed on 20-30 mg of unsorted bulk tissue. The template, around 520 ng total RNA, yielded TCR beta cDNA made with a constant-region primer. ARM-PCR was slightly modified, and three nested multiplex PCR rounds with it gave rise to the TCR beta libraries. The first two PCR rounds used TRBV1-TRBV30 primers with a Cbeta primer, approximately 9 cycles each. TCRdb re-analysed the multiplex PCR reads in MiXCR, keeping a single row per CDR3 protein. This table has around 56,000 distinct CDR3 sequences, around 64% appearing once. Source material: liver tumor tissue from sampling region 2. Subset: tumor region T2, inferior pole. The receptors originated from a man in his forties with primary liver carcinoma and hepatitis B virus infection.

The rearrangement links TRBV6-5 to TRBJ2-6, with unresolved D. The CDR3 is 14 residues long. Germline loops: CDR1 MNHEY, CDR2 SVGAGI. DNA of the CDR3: TGTGCTACCAGTCAAGACTCTGGGGCCAACGTCCTGACTTTC. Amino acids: CATSQDSGANVLTF.

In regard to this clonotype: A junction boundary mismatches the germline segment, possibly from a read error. CDR3 region: CASSYTGSNNEQFF. The CDR3, as DNA: TGTGCCAGCAGTTATACAGGGTCAAACAATGAGCAGTTCTTC. The chain carries TRBV4-1 and TRBJ2-1; a possible D gene is TRBD1 (6 bases). Germline V gene sequence: CDR1 MGHRA, CDR2 YSYEKL. The CDR3 is 14 residues long.

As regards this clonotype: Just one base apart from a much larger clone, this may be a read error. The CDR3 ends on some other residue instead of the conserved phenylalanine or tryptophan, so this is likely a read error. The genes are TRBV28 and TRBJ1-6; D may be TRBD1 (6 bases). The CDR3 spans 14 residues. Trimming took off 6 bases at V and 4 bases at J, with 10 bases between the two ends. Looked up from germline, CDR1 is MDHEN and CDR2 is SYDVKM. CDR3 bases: TGTGCCAGCAGCCCAACAGGGTATAATTCACCCCTCCACCTT. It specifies CASSPTGYNSPLHL.

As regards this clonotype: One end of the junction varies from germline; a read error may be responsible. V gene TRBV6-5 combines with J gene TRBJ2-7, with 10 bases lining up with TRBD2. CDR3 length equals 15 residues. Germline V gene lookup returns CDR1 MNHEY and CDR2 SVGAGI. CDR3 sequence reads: CVSSYRASGGYEQYF. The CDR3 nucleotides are TGTGTCAGCAGTTATCGAGCTAGCGGGGGCTACGAGCAGTACTTC.

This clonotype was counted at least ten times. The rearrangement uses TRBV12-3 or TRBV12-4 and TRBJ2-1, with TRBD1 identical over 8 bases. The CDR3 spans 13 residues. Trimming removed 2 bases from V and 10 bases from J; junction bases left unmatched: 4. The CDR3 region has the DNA TGTGCCAGCAGTTTATCCGACAGGGGAGAGCAGTTCTTC. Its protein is CASSLSDRGEQFF.

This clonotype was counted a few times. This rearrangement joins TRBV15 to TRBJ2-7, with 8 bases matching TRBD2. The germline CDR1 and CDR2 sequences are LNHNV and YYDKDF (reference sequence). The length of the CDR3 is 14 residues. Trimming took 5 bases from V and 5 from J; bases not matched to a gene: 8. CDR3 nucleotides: TGTGCCACCAGCCCCGGGGGGGGGCACAACGAGCAGTACTTC. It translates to CATSPGGGHNEQYF.

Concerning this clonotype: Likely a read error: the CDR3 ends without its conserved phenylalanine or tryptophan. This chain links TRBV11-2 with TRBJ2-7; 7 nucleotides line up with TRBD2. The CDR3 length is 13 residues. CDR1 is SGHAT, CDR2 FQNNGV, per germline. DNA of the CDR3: TGTGTCAGCAGCTTAGATTCGGGGGGCGAGCAGTACTCC. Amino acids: CVSSLDSGGEQYS.

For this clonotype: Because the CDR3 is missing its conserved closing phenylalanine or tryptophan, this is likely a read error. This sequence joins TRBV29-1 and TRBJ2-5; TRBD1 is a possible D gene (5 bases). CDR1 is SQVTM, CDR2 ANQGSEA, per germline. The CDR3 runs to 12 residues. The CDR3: CSGIDSGEIQYL. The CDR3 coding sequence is TGCAGTGGTATCGACAGTGGAGAGATCCAGTACCTC.

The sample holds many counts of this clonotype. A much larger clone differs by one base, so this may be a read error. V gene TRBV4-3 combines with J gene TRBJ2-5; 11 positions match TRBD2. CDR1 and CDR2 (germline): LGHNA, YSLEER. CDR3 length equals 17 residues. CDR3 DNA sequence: TGCGCCAGCAACCAAGCGGCTAGCGGGAGGACTGGTGAGACCCAGTACTTC. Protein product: CASNQAASGRTGETQYF.

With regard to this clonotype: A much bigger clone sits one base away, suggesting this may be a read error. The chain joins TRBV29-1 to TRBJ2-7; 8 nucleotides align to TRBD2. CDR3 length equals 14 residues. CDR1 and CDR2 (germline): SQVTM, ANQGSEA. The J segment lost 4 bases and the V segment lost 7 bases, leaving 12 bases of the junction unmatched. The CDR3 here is CSAQGPAGDYEQYF. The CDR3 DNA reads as TGCAGCGCCCAGGGGCCAGCGGGAGATTACGAGCAGTACTTC.

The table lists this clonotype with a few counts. For the CDR3, the DNA is TGCAGCGTTGCTGGGACGAACACCGGGGAGCTGTTTTTT. This translates into CSVAGTNTGELFF. The chain is built from TRBV29-1 and TRBJ2-2; D is uncertain. V was clipped by 4 bases and J by 0 bases, with 6 bases between them. Germline V gene lookup returns CDR1 SQVTM and CDR2 ANQGSEA. The length of the CDR3 is 13 residues.

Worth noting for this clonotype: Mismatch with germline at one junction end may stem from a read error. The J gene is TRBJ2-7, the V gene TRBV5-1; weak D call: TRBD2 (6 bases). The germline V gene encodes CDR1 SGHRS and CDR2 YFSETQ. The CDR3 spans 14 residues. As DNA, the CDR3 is TGCGCCAGCAAATTGAATTGGGAGGACTACGAGCAATACTTC. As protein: CASKLNWEDYEQYF.

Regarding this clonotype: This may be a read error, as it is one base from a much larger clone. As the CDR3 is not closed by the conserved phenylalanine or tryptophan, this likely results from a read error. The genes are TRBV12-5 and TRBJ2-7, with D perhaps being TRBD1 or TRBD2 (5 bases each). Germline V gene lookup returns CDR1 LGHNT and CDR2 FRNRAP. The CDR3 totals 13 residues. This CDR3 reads CASEGIGSYEQYL. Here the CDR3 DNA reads TGTGCCAGTGAGGGGATCGGTTCCTACGAGCAGTACTTA.

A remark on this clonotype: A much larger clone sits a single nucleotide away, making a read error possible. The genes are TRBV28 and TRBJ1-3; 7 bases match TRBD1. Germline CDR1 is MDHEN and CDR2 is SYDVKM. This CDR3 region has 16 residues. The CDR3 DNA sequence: TGTGACAGCAGTCCCGGGACAGCTTTCTCTGGAAACACCATATATTTT. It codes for CDSSPGTAFSGNTIYF.

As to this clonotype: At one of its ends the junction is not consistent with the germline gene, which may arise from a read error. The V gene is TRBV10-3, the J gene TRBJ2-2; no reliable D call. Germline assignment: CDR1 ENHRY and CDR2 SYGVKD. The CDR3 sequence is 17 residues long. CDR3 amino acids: CAIGEFEAGPGTGELFF. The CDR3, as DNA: TGTGCCATCGGTGAGTTCGAAGCTGGGCCAGGCACCGGGGAGCTGTTTTTT.

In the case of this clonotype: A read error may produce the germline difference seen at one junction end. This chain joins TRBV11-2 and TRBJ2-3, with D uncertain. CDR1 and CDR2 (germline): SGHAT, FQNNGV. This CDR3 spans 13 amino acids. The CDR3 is CANSLIRTDTQYF. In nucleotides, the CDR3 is TGTGCCAACAGCTTGATTAGAACAGATACGCAATATTTT.

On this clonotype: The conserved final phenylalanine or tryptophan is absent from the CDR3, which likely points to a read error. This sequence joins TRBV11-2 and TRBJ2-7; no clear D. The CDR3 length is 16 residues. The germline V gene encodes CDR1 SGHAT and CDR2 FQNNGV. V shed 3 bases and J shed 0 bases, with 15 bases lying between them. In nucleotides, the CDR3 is TGTGCCAGCAGCTTTCATGGGTGTCAAAGCTCCTACGAGCAGTACTCT. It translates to CASSFHGCQSSYEQYS.

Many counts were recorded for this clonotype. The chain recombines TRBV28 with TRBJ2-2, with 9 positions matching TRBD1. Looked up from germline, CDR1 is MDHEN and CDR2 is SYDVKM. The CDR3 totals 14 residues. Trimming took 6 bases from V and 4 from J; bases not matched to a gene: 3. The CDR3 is CASSLTGGTGELFF. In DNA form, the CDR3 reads TGTGCCAGCAGCCTGACAGGGGGCACCGGGGAGCTGTTTTTT.

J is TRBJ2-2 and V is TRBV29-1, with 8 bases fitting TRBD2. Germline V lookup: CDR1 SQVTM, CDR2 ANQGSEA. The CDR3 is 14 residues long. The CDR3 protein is CKVTLAANTGELFF. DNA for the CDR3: TGCAAGGTTACACTAGCGGCTAACACCGGGGAGCTGTTTTTT.

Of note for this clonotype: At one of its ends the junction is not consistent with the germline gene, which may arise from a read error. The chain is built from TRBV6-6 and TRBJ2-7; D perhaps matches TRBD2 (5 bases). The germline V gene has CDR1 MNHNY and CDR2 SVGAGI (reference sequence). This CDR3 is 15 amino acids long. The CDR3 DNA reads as TGTGCCAGCAGTTACTCACGGGATAGGGCCTACGGGCAGTACTTC. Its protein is CASSYSRDRAYGQYF.

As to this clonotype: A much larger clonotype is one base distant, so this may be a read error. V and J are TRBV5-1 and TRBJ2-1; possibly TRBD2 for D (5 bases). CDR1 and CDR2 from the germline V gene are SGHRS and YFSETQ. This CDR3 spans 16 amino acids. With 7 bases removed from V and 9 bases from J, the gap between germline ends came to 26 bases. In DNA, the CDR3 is TGCGCCAGCGGCCTTCCAGGAGGTGGGTGGAACAGTGAGCAGTTCTTC. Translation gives CASGLPGGGWNSEQFF.

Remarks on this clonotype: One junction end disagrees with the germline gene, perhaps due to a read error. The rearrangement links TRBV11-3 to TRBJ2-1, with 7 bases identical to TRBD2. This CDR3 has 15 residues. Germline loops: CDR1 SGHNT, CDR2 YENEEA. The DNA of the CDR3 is TGTGCCAGCAGCACCGGGACTAAAGAGATTAATGAGCAGCTCTTC. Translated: CASSTGTKEINEQLF. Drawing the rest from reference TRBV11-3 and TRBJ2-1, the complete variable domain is EAGVVQSPRYKIIEKKQPVAFWCNPISGHNTLYWYLQNLGQGPELLIRYENEEAVDDSQLPKDRFSAERLKGVDSTLKIQPAELGDSAVYLCASSTGTKEINEQLFGPGTRLTVL.

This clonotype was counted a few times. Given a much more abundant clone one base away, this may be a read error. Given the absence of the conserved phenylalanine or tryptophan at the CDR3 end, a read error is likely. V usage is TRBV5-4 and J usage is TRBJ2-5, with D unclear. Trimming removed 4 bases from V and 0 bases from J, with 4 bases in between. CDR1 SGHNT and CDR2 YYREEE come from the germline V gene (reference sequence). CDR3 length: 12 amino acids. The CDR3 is CASSENQETQYL. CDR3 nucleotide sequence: TGTGCCAGCAGCGAGAACCAAGAGACCCAGTACCTC.

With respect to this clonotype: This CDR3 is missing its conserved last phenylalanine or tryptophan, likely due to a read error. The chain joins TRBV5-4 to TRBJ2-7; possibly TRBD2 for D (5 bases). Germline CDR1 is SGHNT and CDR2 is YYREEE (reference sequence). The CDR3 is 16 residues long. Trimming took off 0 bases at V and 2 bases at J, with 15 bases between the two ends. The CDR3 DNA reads TGTGCCAGCAGCTTGGCGTCGACTATCGAAACCTACGAGCAGTACCTC. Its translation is CASSLASTIETYEQYL.

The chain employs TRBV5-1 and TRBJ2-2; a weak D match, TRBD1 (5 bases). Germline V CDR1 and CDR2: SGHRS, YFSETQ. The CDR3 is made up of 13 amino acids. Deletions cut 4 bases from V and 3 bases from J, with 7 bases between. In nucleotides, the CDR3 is TGCGCCAGCAGCACAGGTTACACCGGGGAGCTGTTTTTT. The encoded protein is CASSTGYTGELFF. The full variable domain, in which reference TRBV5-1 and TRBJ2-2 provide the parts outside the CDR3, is KAGVTQTPRYLIKTRGQQVTLSCSPISGHRSVSWYQQTPGQGLQFLFEYFSETQRNKGNFPGRFSGRQFSNSRSEMNVSTLELGDSALYLCASSTGYTGELFFGEGSRLTVL.

The CDR3 DNA follows: TGCGACGGCAGTGGCACAGCGGGAGTCTCAGATACGCAGTATTTT. Amino acids: CDGSGTAGVSDTQYF. This chain joins TRBV5-1 and TRBJ2-3, with 8 positions matching TRBD2. The germline CDR1 and CDR2 sequences are SGHRS and YFSETQ. The CDR3 runs to 15 residues.

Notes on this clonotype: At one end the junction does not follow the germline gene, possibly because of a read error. The DNA of the CDR3 is TGTGCTAGCAGCTTAGACCACGGCTCTTACGAGCAGTACTTC. Encoded protein: CASSLDHGSYEQYF. The rearrangement joins TRBV11-2 to TRBJ2-7; D ambiguous. Looked up from germline, CDR1 is SGHAT and CDR2 is FQNNGV. The CDR3 totals 14 residues.

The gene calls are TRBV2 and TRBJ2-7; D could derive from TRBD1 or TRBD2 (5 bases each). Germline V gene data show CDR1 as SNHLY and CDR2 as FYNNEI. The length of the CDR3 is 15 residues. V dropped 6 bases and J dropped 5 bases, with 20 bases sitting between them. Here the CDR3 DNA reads TGTGCCAGCAGCGGGGTCTCGTGGGGGTGGGACGAGCAGTACTTC. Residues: CASSGVSWGWDEQYF.